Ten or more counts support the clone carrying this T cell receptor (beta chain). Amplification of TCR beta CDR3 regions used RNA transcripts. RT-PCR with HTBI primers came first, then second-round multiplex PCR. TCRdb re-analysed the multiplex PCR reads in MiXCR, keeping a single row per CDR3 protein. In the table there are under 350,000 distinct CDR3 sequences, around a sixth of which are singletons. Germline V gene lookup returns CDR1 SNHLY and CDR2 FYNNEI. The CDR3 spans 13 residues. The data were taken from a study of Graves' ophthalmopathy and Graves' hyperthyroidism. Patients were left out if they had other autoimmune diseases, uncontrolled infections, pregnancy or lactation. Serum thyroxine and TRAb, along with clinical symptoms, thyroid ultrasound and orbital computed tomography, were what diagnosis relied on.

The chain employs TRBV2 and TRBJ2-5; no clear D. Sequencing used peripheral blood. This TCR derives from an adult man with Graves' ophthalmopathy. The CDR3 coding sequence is TGTGGGGGTCGAATGCAGGTGCAAGAGACCCAGTACTTC. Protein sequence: CGGRMQVQETQYF.